One T cell receptor (beta chain) is described in this entry. As yet, its antigen is unknown. Brentuximab vedotin exposure varied, and every patient relapsed after autologous stem cell transplantation. The data originate from a study of PD-1 blockade in classical Hodgkin lymphoma. Study conclusions and caveats: As was reported, newly diagnosed patients showed lower baseline TCR diversity than healthy donors did.

Sequencing was performed with immunoSEQ multiplex PCR; in TCRdb, only in-frame clones are kept and a portion is missing. This table has some 100,000 clones, around 89% appearing once. Here the sequenced sample was peripheral blood mononuclear cells (PBMCs), taken before the second cycle of nivolumab. This TCR was recovered from a human donor with classical Hodgkin lymphoma.

The CDR3 loop is CAWSRGAYYNEQFF. In DNA, the CDR3 is TGTGCCTGGAGCCGTGGGGCCTACTACAATGAGCAGTTCTTC. The chain recombines TRBV30 with TRBJ2-1, with D maybe TRBD1 (5 bases). This CDR3 spans 14 amino acids. Germline CDR1 and CDR2: GTSNPN and SVGIG (reference sequence). V dropped 3 bases and J dropped 3 bases, with 12 bases sitting between them.